Shown below are 15 T cell receptor beta chains from a single sample sequenced in a study of blood T cell repertoires in COVID-19. Assay used: immunoSEQ multiplex PCR; TCRdb lists only in-frame clones, some missing. The repertoire holds 210,000 or so clones, with 80% as singletons. Source material: peripheral blood. The receptors were gathered from a human donor in a cohort sampled during active COVID-19.

This chain joins TRBV6-1 and TRBJ2-7; 15 bases map to TRBD2. Trimming cost V 4 bases and J 2 bases; bases outside gene matches: 6. Germline loops: CDR1 MNHNS, CDR2 SASEGT. The CDR3 loop spans 17 amino acids. The CDR3 coding sequence is TGTGCCAGCAGTGCCGGACTAGCGGGAGGGGGTACCTACGAGCAGTACTTC. Its protein product is CASSAGLAGGGTYEQYF.

The chain uses TRBV27 and TRBJ1-2; 9 nucleotides agree with TRBD1. V gave up 5 bases and J gave up 4 bases; unmatched junction bases: 8. Germline V CDR1 and CDR2: MNHEY, SMNVEV (reference sequence). The CDR3 is 15 residues long. The CDR3 sequence is CASSPQGAAPYGYTF. In nucleotides, the CDR3 is TGTGCCAGCAGTCCACAGGGGGCAGCACCCTATGGCTACACCTTC.

This clone has only one observation. The rearrangement uses TRBV28 and TRBJ2-2; 13 positions match TRBD2. After removal of 6 bases from V and 4 bases from J, the junction contained 8 bases not matched to a gene. This CDR3 region has 17 residues. Per germline, CDR1 MDHEN and CDR2 SYDVKM. The CDR3 region has the DNA TGTGCCAGCAGCCTCCTCGGACTAGCGGGAGTCACCGGGGAGCTGTTTTTT. Translated: CASSLLGLAGVTGELFF. The full variable domain, rest sourced from reference TRBV28 and TRBJ2-2, is DVKVTQSSRYLVKRTGEKVFLECVQDMDHENMFWYRQDPGLGLRLIYFSYDVKMKEKGDIPEGYSVSREKKERFSLILESASTNQTSMYLCASSLLGLAGVTGELFFGEGSRLTVL.

V gene TRBV28 combines with J gene TRBJ2-5; 10 nucleotides agree with TRBD1. The V and J ends lost 5 bases and 5 bases, in that order; junction bases with no gene match: 11. The CDR3 extends over 16 amino acids. CDR1 is MDHEN, CDR2 SYDVKM, per germline. CDR3 DNA: TGTGCCAGCAGTCCCGACAGGGGGCATAGGGTGGAGACCCAGTACTTC. It translates to CASSPDRGHRVETQYF. Full variable domain (missing parts from reference TRBV28 and TRBJ2-5): DVKVTQSSRYLVKRTGEKVFLECVQDMDHENMFWYRQDPGLGLRLIYFSYDVKMKEKGDIPEGYSVSREKKERFSLILESASTNQTSMYLCASSPDRGHRVETQYFGPGTRLLVL.

The gene calls are TRBV4-3 and TRBJ1-5; D is undetermined. The CDR3 has 15 amino acids. Germline V gene data show CDR1 as LGHNA and CDR2 as YSLEER. V lost 1 base, J lost 7 bases, and 14 bases lay in between. The CDR3 reads CASSQGTGNIQPQHF. DNA for the CDR3: TGCGCCAGCAGCCAAGGAACGGGGAATATACAGCCCCAGCATTTT.

The chain has TRBV5-6 and TRBJ2-7, with 9 nucleotides matching TRBD1. Germline trimming cut 0 bases from V and 2 bases from J; bases unmatched to any gene: 3. The germline V gene has CDR1 SGHDT and CDR2 YYEEEE. The CDR3 is made up of 15 amino acids. Written as DNA, the CDR3 is TGTGCCAGCAGCTTGGGACAGGGGGTGACCTACGAGCAGTACTTC. Protein: CASSLGQGVTYEQYF.

The J gene is TRBJ1-1, the V gene TRBV6-5; 11 bases are shared with TRBD1. After removal of 5 bases from V and 6 bases from J, the junction contained 8 bases not matched to a gene. The germline V gene has CDR1 MNHEY and CDR2 SVGAGI. The CDR3 loop spans 15 amino acids. The CDR3 DNA reads TGTGCCAGCAGTATTCGCGGACAGGGGGCATCTGAAGCTTTCTTT. Translation gives CASSIRGQGASEAFF.

The chain employs TRBV28 and TRBJ1-1; perhaps TRBD1 as D (6 bases). Per the germline V gene, CDR1 is MDHEN and CDR2 is SYDVKM. The CDR3 totals 17 residues. V gave up 7 bases and J gave up 0 bases, with 21 bases separating them. CDR3: CASIRQRRGLMNTEAFF. In DNA, the CDR3 is TGTGCCAGCATTCGACAGAGGCGGGGGCTCATGAACACTGAAGCTTTCTTT. Combining the CDR3 with reference TRBV28 and TRBJ1-1 gives the whole variable domain DVKVTQSSRYLVKRTGEKVFLECVQDMDHENMFWYRQDPGLGLRLIYFSYDVKMKEKGDIPEGYSVSREKKERFSLILESASTNQTSMYLCASIRQRRGLMNTEAFFGQGTRLTVV.

This clone was seen more than once but under ten times. This sequence joins TRBV5-1 and TRBJ1-2; the D gene is possibly TRBD1 (5 bases). The CDR3 covers 13 residues. CDR1 SGHRS and CDR2 YFSETQ come from the germline V gene. V dropped 1 base and J dropped 3 bases, with 7 bases sitting between them. CDR3 sequence: CASSLQGYYGYTF. In DNA form, the CDR3 reads TGCGCCAGCAGCTTGCAGGGCTACTATGGCTACACCTTC.

The chain is built from TRBV6-5 and TRBJ2-5, with no clear D. The CDR3 contains 12 residues. The V end lost 4 bases, the J end lost 4 bases, and 7 bases lay between the germline ends. Germline V gene sequence: CDR1 MNHEY, CDR2 SVGAGI. CDR3 DNA: TGTGCCAGCAGTTCCGGGTTAGAGACCCAGTACTTC. This translates into CASSSGLETQYF.

This clone was observed a few times. The chain is built from TRBV27 and TRBJ2-7; 16 positions match TRBD2. Germline V gene data show CDR1 as MNHEY and CDR2 as SMNVEV (reference sequence). The CDR3 runs 16 residues. V gave up 5 bases and J gave up 7 bases; unmatched junction bases: 8. This chain's CDR3 is CASSRGLAGGPGEQYF. The CDR3 DNA is TGTGCCAGCAGTAGGGGACTAGCGGGAGGGCCGGGTGAGCAGTACTTC.

The rearrangement joins TRBV4-1 to TRBJ2-3; D gene unclear. Germline V gene lookup returns CDR1 MGHRA and CDR2 YSYEKL. The CDR3 has 16 amino acids. Trimming took off 1 base at V and 2 bases at J, with 13 bases between the two ends. Here the CDR3 reads CASSQGASKSTDTQYF. Written as DNA, the CDR3 is TGCGCCAGCAGCCAAGGGGCATCCAAATCCACAGATACGCAGTATTTT.

This clone appeared a single time. This chain connects TRBV9 to TRBJ1-3, with TRBD1 identical over 7 bases. V dropped 4 bases and J dropped 0; count of bases not matched to a gene: 13. The CDR3 extends over 18 amino acids. Germline lookup yields CDR1 SGDLS and CDR2 YYNGEE. The CDR3 DNA is TGTGCCAGCAGCCCCCTGGCTCCGGGACAGCTCTCTGGAAACACCATATATTTT. It specifies CASSPLAPGQLSGNTIYF.

This clone showed up just once. J is TRBJ1-1 and V is TRBV28; D remains ambiguous. Trimming left V 6 bases short and J 2 bases short, with 4 bases between. The CDR3 runs to 11 residues. CDR1 and CDR2 (germline): MDHEN, SYDVKM. This CDR3 reads CASRLNTEAFF. Here the CDR3 DNA reads TGTGCCAGCAGGCTAAACACTGAAGCTTTCTTT.

CDR3 residues: CASSFSSGSETQYF. The CDR3 DNA reads as TGCGCCAGCAGCTTCTCTAGCGGGAGTGAGACCCAGTACTTC. The chain employs TRBV5-1 and TRBJ2-5; TRBD2 matches at 10 bases. Losses at the gene ends were 2 bases for V and 5 bases for J; bases not matched to a gene: 3. CDR3 length equals 14 residues. Looked up from germline, CDR1 is SGHRS and CDR2 is YFSETQ.